The 24 T cell receptor beta chains below all came from one sample that was sequenced in a study of blood T cell repertoires in COVID-19 (dated by TCRdb to 2020 to 2021). The library was generated by the immunoSEQ multiplex PCR assay. TCRdb carries this immuneACCESS record with in-frame sequences only. Its versions omit some clonotypes, under half of them owing to an unresolved V gene in the studies checked, with the rest unexplained. This sample holds roughly 40,000 clones; approximately 79% were observed only once. The top ten constitute roughly a third of the sample. What was sequenced was peripheral blood. Receptor source: an elderly woman with acute or convalescent COVID-19.

The sample holds a few counts of this clone. The chain links TRBV19 to TRBJ1-1; D unresolved. CDR3 size: 13 residues. Germline V gives CDR1 LNHDA, CDR2 SQIVND (reference sequence). Trimming shortened V by 3 bases and J by 9 bases, and 14 bases separated the two germline ends. The CDR3 region has the DNA TGTGCCAGTAGTATCGCGGGGAGGGCGAAAGCTTTCTTT. This sequence encodes CASSIAGRAKAFF.

The chain employs TRBV9 and TRBJ2-1; 13 nucleotides agree with TRBD2. The CDR3 sequence is 16 residues long. With V trimmed by 4 bases and J by 7 bases, 8 bases remained unmatched. Germline V lookup: CDR1 SGDLS, CDR2 YYNGEE. CDR3 DNA: TGTGCCAGCAGCATAGGACTAGCGGGAGTTGAGAATGAGCAGTTCTTC. Translating it yields CASSIGLAGVENEQFF. Full variable domain (remainder filled in from reference TRBV9 and TRBJ2-1): DSGVTQTPKHLITATGQRVTLRCSPRSGDLSVYWYQQSLDQGLQFLIQYYNGEERAKGNILERFSAQQFPDLHSELNLSSLELGDSALYFCASSIGLAGVENEQFFGPGTRLTVL.

The chain has TRBV24-1 and TRBJ2-1; no clear D gene. The V and J ends lost 4 bases and 2 bases respectively, with 14 bases between them. The CDR3 length is 16 residues. Per the germline V gene, CDR1 is KGHDR and CDR2 is SFDVKD. In DNA form, the CDR3 reads TGTGCCACCAGTGAAGCGACGGTCGGCGCCTACAATGAGCAGTTCTTC. Amino acids: CATSEATVGAYNEQFF.

This clone is medium-sized by share. The rearrangement joins TRBV5-4 to TRBJ2-7; 9 nucleotides line up with TRBD1. J gave up 2 bases and V 4 bases, and 7 bases lay outside the gene matches. CDR1 is SGHNT, CDR2 YYREEE, per germline (reference sequence). This CDR3 region has 15 residues. DNA for the CDR3: TGTGCCAGCAGCGCACCGGGACAGGGTGCCTACGAGCAGTACTTC. Its protein is CASSAPGQGAYEQYF. The full variable domain, rest sourced from reference TRBV5-4 and TRBJ2-7, is ETGVTQSPTHLIKTRGQQVTLRCSSQSGHNTVSWYQQALGQGPQFIFQYYREEENGRGNFPPRFSGLQFPNYSSELNVNALELDDSALYLCASSAPGQGAYEQYFGPGTRLTVT.

The chain is built from TRBV6-5 and TRBJ1-3; no reliable D call. The CDR3 has 13 amino acids. V lost 6 bases, J lost 0 bases, and 6 bases lay in between. The germline gives CDR1 MNHEY, CDR2 SVGAGI. The CDR3 nucleotides read TGTGCCAGCAGACTCTACTCTGGAAACACCATATATTTT. This sequence encodes CASRLYSGNTIYF.

The chain joins TRBV7-8 to TRBJ2-5, with a weak D call TRBD2 (5 bases). The CDR3 spans 14 residues. Trimming cost V 5 bases and J 5 bases, with 15 bases left between them. Germline V CDR1 and CDR2: SGHVS, FQNEAQ. CDR3 amino acids: CASSLAGGIETQYF. CDR3 nucleotide sequence: TGTGCCAGCAGCCTGGCGGGTGGGATCGAGACCCAGTACTTC. Full variable domain (outside the CDR3, taken from reference TRBV7-8 and TRBJ2-5): GAGVSQSPRYKVAKRGQDVALRCDPISGHVSLFWYQQALGQGPEFLTYFQNEAQLDKSGLPSDRFFAERPEGSVSTLKIQRTQQEDSAVYLCASSLAGGIETQYFGPGTRLLVL.

The chain employs TRBV6-5 and TRBJ2-1; 11 bases are shared with TRBD2. After removal of 5 bases from V and 3 bases from J, the junction contained 3 bases not matched to a gene. The CDR3 is 15 amino acids. CDR1 is MNHEY, CDR2 SVGAGI, per germline. The CDR3 bases are TGTGCCAGCAGTCATAGCGGGAGGGACTACAATGAGCAGTTCTTC. Its translation: CASSHSGRDYNEQFF.

The chain joins TRBV5-1 to TRBJ1-1; D is ambiguous. Germline V gene lookup returns CDR1 SGHRS and CDR2 YFSETQ. The CDR3 length is 13 residues. Trimming removed 0 bases at V and 6 bases at J, with 9 bases between. CDR3 DNA: TGCGCCAGCAGCTTGGGTCAGGCTCCTGAAGCTTTCTTT. Translating gives CASSLGQAPEAFF.

The J gene is TRBJ2-5, the V gene TRBV4-1; TRBD1 aligns across 8 bases. Germline V gene lookup returns CDR1 MGHRA and CDR2 YSYEKL. The CDR3 contains 14 residues. Trimming cost V 0 bases and J 4 bases; bases outside gene matches: 1. The CDR3 region is CASSQEQGVETQYF. The CDR3 nucleotides are TGCGCCAGCAGCCAAGAACAGGGGGTAGAGACCCAGTACTTC.

The chain uses TRBV6-2 or TRBV6-3 and TRBJ2-1; 8 nucleotides line up with TRBD2. The V gene end was trimmed by 0 bases and the J gene end by 0 bases; junction bases not matched to a gene: 13. The germline V gene has CDR1 MNHEY and CDR2 SVGEGT. The CDR3 has 20 residues. CDR3 region: CASSYSLGEAGGNSYNEQFF. The DNA of the CDR3 is TGTGCCAGCAGTTACTCGTTGGGGGAGGCGGGAGGTAACTCCTACAATGAGCAGTTCTTC.

The genes are TRBV5-1 and TRBJ1-6; no clear D gene. CDR3 length: 14 residues. Trimming removed 5 bases from V and 5 bases from J, with 11 bases in between. In germline, CDR1 is SGHRS, CDR2 YFSETQ. The chain's CDR3 is CASREVPDNSPLHF. Here the CDR3 DNA reads TGCGCCAGCAGGGAGGTCCCTGATAATTCACCCCTCCACTTT.

V gene TRBV4-1 combines with J gene TRBJ1-5; D remains unclear. This CDR3 is built from 15 residues. V was pared by 1 base and J by 2 bases, with 9 bases between. Germline CDR1 and CDR2: MGHRA and YSYEKL. CDR3 sequence: CASSQGFSGNQPQHF. CDR3 sequence (DNA): TGCGCCAGCAGCCAAGGCTTTTCGGGCAATCAGCCCCAGCATTTT.

This chain connects TRBV7-8 to TRBJ1-3; 7 bases map to TRBD1. Germline V CDR1 and CDR2: SGHVS, FQNEAQ. With V trimmed by 8 bases and J by 1 base, 2 bases remained unmatched. The CDR3 is made up of 13 amino acids. The CDR3 loop reads CASRRGSGNTIYF. CDR3 bases: TGTGCCAGCCGCAGGGGGTCTGGAAACACCATATATTTT.

The CDR3 is CASSPRGLAGGLAGELFF. The CDR3 DNA reads TGTGCCAGCAGCCCCCGGGGGCTAGCGGGAGGGCTGGCCGGGGAGCTGTTTTTT. This chain joins TRBV7-2 and TRBJ2-2; 12 bases match TRBD2. Germline loops: CDR1 SGHTA, CDR2 FQGNSA. The CDR3 covers 18 residues. J lost 6 bases, V lost 5 bases, and 13 bases had no gene match.

CDR3 protein: CASSDWTSSYEQYF. The CDR3 region has the DNA TGTGCCAGCAGTGACTGGACTAGCTCCTACGAGCAGTACTTC. This chain connects TRBV2 to TRBJ2-7, with 7 bases aligning to TRBD2. With V trimmed by 3 bases and J by 0 bases, 2 bases remained unmatched. The CDR3 runs to 14 residues. Germline V lookup: CDR1 SNHLY, CDR2 FYNNEI.

The chain carries TRBV7-3 and TRBJ2-3; D perhaps matches TRBD2 (6 bases). Germline CDR1 SGHTA, CDR2 FQGTGA. The ends were cut back, 5 bases at V and 5 bases at J, with 14 bases in the middle. The CDR3 runs to 14 residues. CDR3 in amino acids: CASSIGGSGDTQYF. The CDR3 region has the DNA TGTGCCAGCAGCATTGGAGGGAGCGGAGATACGCAGTATTTT. The whole variable domain, filled in from reference TRBV7-3 and TRBJ2-3, reads GAGVSQTPSNKVTEKGKYVELRCDPISGHTALYWYRQSLGQGPEFLIYFQGTGAADDSGLPNDRFFAVRPEGSVSTLKIQRTERGDSAVYLCASSIGGSGDTQYFGPGTRLTVL.

The V and J genes are TRBV5-1 and TRBJ1-2; TRBD1 aligns across 7 bases. Per the germline V gene, CDR1 is SGHRS and CDR2 is YFSETQ. The length of the CDR3 is 14 residues. The ends lost 1 base at V and 4 bases at J; junction bases unmatched: 4. The CDR3 DNA follows: TGCGCCAGCAGCTTGACCGGGACAGTCTATGGCTACACCTTC. Its protein is CASSLTGTVYGYTF.

The chain joins TRBV21-1 to TRBJ1-1; no check of the table's D call, TRBD1, against the DNA was made. TRBV21-1 is a recognized pseudogene. The length of the CDR3 is 14 residues. The CDR3 sequence: CASSKRQTDTEAFF. In DNA, the CDR3 is TGTGCCAGCAGCAAAAGACAGACTGACACTGAAGCTTTCTTT.

The rearrangement links TRBV29-1 to TRBJ2-3; tentative D call: TRBD2 (6 bases). Looked up from germline, CDR1 is SQVTM and CDR2 is ANQGSEA. The germline V and J ends were trimmed by 4 bases and 4 bases, with 12 bases remaining between them. This CDR3 comprises 13 residues. The CDR3 nucleotides read TGCAGCGTTGGGGGGGTCGCGCCAGATACGCAGTATTTT. Residues: CSVGGVAPDTQYF.

The chain carries TRBV5-1 and TRBJ1-2, with 7 nucleotides matching TRBD1. V lost 4 bases to trimming and J lost 6 bases; unmatched junction nucleotides: 6. The V gene's germline CDR1 is SGHRS and CDR2 YFSETQ. The CDR3 has 13 amino acids. The CDR3 region has the DNA TGCGCCAGCAGCCTTCAGGGGGTAGATGGCTACACCTTC. Residues: CASSLQGVDGYTF.

The gene calls are TRBV11-3 and TRBJ2-3; 7 nucleotides line up with TRBD2. The germline CDR1 and CDR2 sequences are SGHNT and YENEEA. Losses at the gene ends were 5 bases for V and 0 bases for J; bases not matched to a gene: 5. This CDR3 has 15 residues. CDR3 protein: CASSPSGVSTDTQYF. Written as DNA, the CDR3 is TGTGCCAGCAGCCCCAGCGGGGTTAGCACAGATACGCAGTATTTT.

The gene calls are TRBV7-2 and TRBJ1-2, with a possible D match to TRBD1 (5 bases). Looked up from germline, CDR1 is SGHTA and CDR2 is FQGNSA. This CDR3 comprises 13 residues. V dropped 5 bases and J dropped 8 bases, with 15 bases sitting between them. CDR3 in amino acids: CASSADRQSGYTF. CDR3 nucleotides: TGTGCCAGCAGCGCTGACAGACAAAGCGGCTACACCTTC.

V gene TRBV7-8 combines with J gene TRBJ2-1, with TRBD2 identical over 9 bases. The CDR3 has 13 residues. The trim removed 5 bases at V and 15 bases at J, leaving 11 bases unmatched. Germline V gene lookup returns CDR1 SGHVS and CDR2 FQNEAQ. The chain's CDR3 is CASSPLAGNSRFF. CDR3 DNA: TGTGCCAGCAGCCCCCTAGCGGGGAATAGTCGGTTCTTC.

The genes are TRBV12-5 and TRBJ1-2, with D perhaps matching TRBD1 (5 bases). The CDR3 consists of 13 residues. V was trimmed by 1 base and J by 4 bases, leaving 7 bases between them. In germline, CDR1 is LGHNT, CDR2 FRNRAP. CDR3 region: CASGLGTPYGYTF. The CDR3 DNA follows: TGTGCTAGTGGTTTGGGGACACCCTATGGCTACACCTTC.